This is a list of T cell receptor beta chains from one sample in a study of blood T cell repertoires in COVID-19. Measured with immunoSEQ multiplex PCR; TCRdb has only the in-frame clones, and not every one. The data show under 20,000 clones, nearly 90% seen once. Sequencing was carried out using peripheral blood. These receptors came from a man in his 60s with active COVID-19. The CDR3 runs from the conserved cysteine through the conserved F or W. The D gene is left open where the match is weak.

CDR3 protein	J gene	D gene	V gene
CASSQAGESDEQYF	TRBJ2-7	NA	TRBV3-1/TRBV3-2
CASSIPGARVAGNTIYF	TRBJ1-3	NA	TRBV19
CASSPRSGSYNEQFF	TRBJ2-1	NA	TRBV9
CASSLQGFHEQYF	TRBJ2-7	NA	TRBV7-9
CASSPRGPQNTEAFF	TRBJ1-1	TRBD1	TRBV2
CASSQPGQGAYEQFF	TRBJ2-1	TRBD1	TRBV6-6
CASRAGRDYHEQFF	TRBJ2-1	TRBD2	TRBV19
CASTQDGGNEQFF	TRBJ2-1	TRBD2	TRBV6-5
CASSLAGPTYEQYF	TRBJ2-7	NA	TRBV7-9
CASSPRAADQPQHF	TRBJ1-5	NA	TRBV7-2